These 16 T cell receptor beta chains originate from one sample sequenced in a study of beta chain features in type 1 diabetes. The sequenced template was cDNA made from the entire isolated RNA. The data were produced by immunoSEQ multiplex PCR, yet TCRdb's version contains in-frame clones alone and is incomplete. The sample has about 390,000 clones; about 10% are singletons. General observations from the study: TCRB CDR3 length was moderately but significantly reduced in all four CD4+ subsets of Type 1 diabetes patients.

No antigen has been identified for these receptors. The material sequenced was central memory CD4+ T cells from blood. These receptors all come from a young man with type 1 diabetes.

The chain is built from TRBV2 and TRBJ2-5; the D is unclear. Germline V gives CDR1 SNHLY, CDR2 FYNNEI. V was shortened by 6 bases and J by 1 base, with 9 bases between the two germline ends. The CDR3 length is 13 residues. The CDR3 DNA reads TGTGCCAGCAGCCCCCGGGCCCAAGAGACCCAGTACTTC. Amino acid sequence: CASSPRAQETQYF. Based on the CDR3 plus reference TRBV2 and TRBJ2-5, the full variable domain is EPEVTQTPSHQVTQMGQEVILRCVPISNHLYFYWYRQILGQKVEFLVSFYNNEISEKSEIFDDQFSVERPDGSNFTLKIRSTKLEDSAMYFCASSPRAQETQYFGPGTRLLVL.

V usage is TRBV9 and J usage is TRBJ2-5; D ambiguous. Germline CDR1 SGDLS, CDR2 YYNGEE. The V gene lost 0 bases and the J gene lost 4 bases, with 13 bases spanning the gap. The CDR3 is made up of 15 amino acids. CDR3 amino acids: CASSVASGARETQYF. The CDR3 DNA reads as TGTGCCAGCAGCGTAGCTTCCGGAGCCAGAGAGACCCAGTACTTC.

The rearrangement joins TRBV18 to TRBJ2-1, with 9 bases identical to TRBD2. The CDR3 totals 16 residues. Germline-derived CDR1 and CDR2 are KGHSH and LQKENI. After removal of 6 bases from V and 7 bases from J, the junction contained 13 bases not matched to a gene. The CDR3 coding sequence is TGTGCCAGCTCCCTTGCCCCCGGGACTAGCCGGAATGAGCAGTTCTTC. Residues: CASSLAPGTSRNEQFF. The whole variable domain, remainder taken from reference TRBV18 and TRBJ2-1, is NAGVMQNPRHLVRRRGQEARLRCSPMKGHSHVYWYRQLPEEGLKFMVYLQKENIIDESGMPKERFSAEFPKEGPSILRIQQVVRGDSAAYFCASSLAPGTSRNEQFFGPGTRLTVL.

This clone was recorded many times. V usage is TRBV14 and J usage is TRBJ2-3; 8 nucleotides agree with TRBD1. CDR3 size: 14 residues. Germline loops: CDR1 SGHDN, CDR2 FVKESK. The junction had 1 base not matched to a gene; V was cut back by 4 bases and J by 1 base. CDR3 amino acids: CASSPGGGTDTQYF. CDR3 bases: TGTGCCAGCAGCCCAGGGGGCGGCACAGATACGCAGTATTTT. Supplemented by reference TRBV14 and TRBJ2-3, the full variable domain reads EAGVTQFPSHSVIEKGQTVTLRCDPISGHDNLYWYRRVMGKEIKFLLHFVKESKQDESGMPNNRFLAERTGGTYSTLKVQPAELEDSGVYFCASSPGGGTDTQYFGPGTRLTVL.

This sequence joins TRBV7-9 and TRBJ2-5, with 13 bases fitting TRBD2. After removal of 4 bases from V and 4 bases from J, the junction contained 12 bases not matched to a gene. The V gene's germline CDR1 is SEHNR and CDR2 FQNEAQ (reference sequence). The CDR3 contains 18 residues. The CDR3 nucleotides are TGTGCCAGCAGCTCCCCGGAGAAAACTAGCGGGAGGGGAGAGACCCAGTACTTC. Its translation is CASSSPEKTSGRGETQYF.

The chain couples TRBV5-1 to TRBJ2-5, with a tentative D call TRBD1 (5 bases). V was clipped by 4 bases and J by 2 bases, with 12 bases between them. CDR1 SGHRS and CDR2 YFSETQ come from the germline V gene. The CDR3 sequence is 14 residues long. The CDR3 here is CASSPPTGQETQYF. CDR3 in DNA: TGCGCCAGCAGCCCCCCTACAGGACAAGAGACCCAGTACTTC.

This clone was seen more than once but under ten times. J is TRBJ2-7 and V is TRBV5-1; 7 nucleotides align to TRBD1. Germline-derived CDR1 and CDR2 are SGHRS and YFSETQ. V dropped 2 bases and J dropped 3; count of bases not matched to a gene: 5. The CDR3 sequence is 14 residues long. Written as DNA, the CDR3 is TGCGCCAGCAGCTTCCGGGACAGCCACTACGAGCAGTACTTC. It codes for CASSFRDSHYEQYF. The full variable domain, in which reference TRBV5-1 and TRBJ2-7 provide the parts outside the CDR3, is KAGVTQTPRYLIKTRGQQVTLSCSPISGHRSVSWYQQTPGQGLQFLFEYFSETQRNKGNFPGRFSGRQFSNSRSEMNVSTLELGDSALYLCASSFRDSHYEQYFGPGTRLTVT.

CDR3 in DNA: TGCAGCGTTGTAGCTGGGGGCGGAGAAAAACTGTTTTTT. Protein sequence: CSVVAGGGEKLFF. This chain connects TRBV29-1 to TRBJ1-4, with D possibly TRBD1 on 6 matching bases. Germline values: CDR1 SQVTM, CDR2 ANQGSEA. The CDR3 has 13 amino acids. Trimming stripped 4 bases from V and 8 bases from J, with 14 bases between.

Regarding this clone: Other DNA variants within this sample encode the same CDR3. The chain uses TRBV11-2 and TRBJ1-1; no clear D. This CDR3 comprises 13 residues. V was cut by 1 base and J by 1 base, with 4 bases left in between. CDR1 and CDR2 from the germline V gene are SGHAT and FQNNGV. In nucleotides, the CDR3 is TGTGCCAGCAGCTTAGTAGAGAACACTGAAGCTTTCTTT. Amino acids: CASSLVENTEAFF.

This clone showed up many times. The chain uses TRBV18 and TRBJ2-3; D is unresolved. Germline loops: CDR1 KGHSH, CDR2 LQKENI. V was trimmed by 6 bases and J by 3 bases, leaving 10 bases between them. CDR3 length: 13 amino acids. In DNA, the CDR3 is TGTGCCAGCTCCCCCGGGTCTACAGATACGCAGTATTTT. This codes for CASSPGSTDTQYF.

This clone has a count of ten or more. Other DNA sequences in the same sample also yield this CDR3. V is TRBV25-1 and J is TRBJ2-3; D unresolved. CDR3 size: 12 residues. From germline, CDR1 is MGHDK and CDR2 SYGVNS. The V gene lost 7 bases and the J gene lost 1 base, with 6 bases spanning the gap. The CDR3 protein is CASNRGTDTQYF. CDR3 nucleotide sequence: TGTGCCAGCAACCGGGGCACAGATACGCAGTATTTT.

The chain recombines TRBV7-2 with TRBJ2-7, with TRBD1 identical over 9 bases. In germline, CDR1 is SGHTA, CDR2 FQGNSA. This CDR3 comprises 15 residues. Trimming at V came to 5 bases and at J to 0 bases, leaving 5 bases not matched to a gene. CDR3 sequence: CASSPGTGSSYEQYF. The CDR3 region has the DNA TGTGCCAGCAGCCCCGGGACAGGGAGCTCCTACGAGCAGTACTTC.

The sample holds a few counts of this clone. CDR3 protein: CASSLPRGRGQETQYF. CDR3 sequence (DNA): TGTGCCAGCAGTTTACCCAGGGGGCGCGGCCAAGAGACCCAGTACTTC. V and J are TRBV28 and TRBJ2-5; 8 bases agree with TRBD1. V shed 2 bases, J shed 1 base, and the junction held 6 bases outside the gene matches. Germline V gives CDR1 MDHEN, CDR2 SYDVKM. The CDR3 spans 16 residues. Looking up the rest from reference TRBV28 and TRBJ2-5 gives the full variable domain: DVKVTQSSRYLVKRTGEKVFLECVQDMDHENMFWYRQDPGLGLRLIYFSYDVKMKEKGDIPEGYSVSREKKERFSLILESASTNQTSMYLCASSLPRGRGQETQYFGPGTRLLVL.

The chain has TRBV18 and TRBJ2-1; the match to TRBD2 covers 12 bases. There are 15 residues in the CDR3. V shed 1 base and J 6 bases; nucleotides not matched to a gene: 1. Per germline, CDR1 KGHSH and CDR2 LQKENI. The chain's CDR3 is CASSPRLAGANEQFF. The DNA of the CDR3 is TGTGCCAGCTCACCACGACTAGCGGGAGCCAATGAGCAGTTCTTC.

Ten or more counts support this clone. V and J are TRBV7-2 and TRBJ2-1, with TRBD2 identical over 7 bases. The V gene's germline CDR1 is SGHTA and CDR2 FQGNSA. V shed 1 base, J shed 0 bases, and the junction held 12 bases outside the gene matches. This CDR3 has 19 amino acids. In DNA form, the CDR3 reads TGTGCCAGCAGCTTAGATTCGGGTGGGGTAGCGGGCTCCTACAATGAGCAGTTCTTC. Encoded protein: CASSLDSGGVAGSYNEQFF. Combining the CDR3 with reference TRBV7-2 and TRBJ2-1 gives the whole variable domain GAGVSQSPSNKVTEKGKDVELRCDPISGHTALYWYRQSLGQGLEFLIYFQGNSAPDKSGLPSDRFSAERTGGSVSTLTIQRTQQEDSAVYLCASSLDSGGVAGSYNEQFFGPGTRLTVL.

The gene calls are TRBV7-6 and TRBJ1-1; no firm D call. This CDR3 has 13 residues. The germline V and J ends were trimmed by 4 bases and 1 base, with 7 bases remaining between them. The germline V gene encodes CDR1 SGHVS and CDR2 FNYEAQ. The CDR3 here is CASSYQSNTEAFF. CDR3 bases: TGTGCCAGCAGCTACCAATCGAACACTGAAGCTTTCTTT.